This T cell receptor (beta chain) was retrieved from a study of regulatory T cells in long-lasting Graves disease. Indicated time point: newly diagnosed GD, antithyroid drugs for less than 3 months. The authors made the TCR library using RNA they extracted from PBMCs. Arm-PCR of CDR3 regions and iRepertoire HTBI primers were used to build TCR beta libraries. TCRdb ran MiXCR on the multiplex PCR reads and lists one entry per CDR3 protein. This sample has 600,000 to 650,000 distinct CDR3 sequences, with approximately 15% found just once. This clonotype was found a few times. These data were likewise used in another study, on T cells in Graves' hyperthyroidism and ophthalmopathy. Per that paper: A first-round RT-PCR of the TCR CDR3 used the HTBI primer set.

The TCR sequence derives from a woman aged 30 to 39 with Graves disease. The material was peripheral blood mononuclear cells (PBMCs), obtained at new diagnosis, from a patient treated with antithyroid drugs.

CDR3 in amino acids: CASIRDRGADTQYF. In DNA form, the CDR3 reads TGTGCCAGCATTAGGGACAGGGGGGCAGATACGCAGTATTTT. V is TRBV6-2 or TRBV6-3 and J is TRBJ2-3; 11 bases align to TRBD1. The CDR3 consists of 14 residues. Germline lookup yields CDR1 MNHEY and CDR2 SVGEGT. Germline trimming cut 7 bases from V and 4 bases from J; bases unmatched to any gene: 4.